This TCR beta chain appears in the sequencing data of a study of blood T cell repertoires in COVID-19. From germline, CDR1 is DFQATT and CDR2 SNEGSKA (reference sequence). Trimming took 3 bases from V and 4 from J, leaving 18 bases between them. This CDR3 contains 15 residues. Ages ranged from about 18 to 89 years, with residence in around 24 US areas. Cohort allocation depended upon clinical history that participants reported. This clone was counted only a few times. As originally analysed: It was from reference gene primer amplification that nucleated cell counts were estimated. Profiling relied on immunoSEQ multiplex PCR, and the TCRdb table lists in-frame clones only, not all of them. V, J and clone size reflect that table, while D and trimming were determined from the DNA. Of approximately 360,000 clones in the sample, over 80% were seen once.

The chain employs TRBV20-1 and TRBJ1-2; D gene uncertain. The sequence derives from a woman aged 45-59 years who had recovered from COVID-19. Sequenced input: PBMCs or T cells enriched from blood (not recorded which). The DNA for the CDR3 is TGCAGTGCTAGTTCTTGGGTGGGAGGAGGCTATGGCTACACCTTC. Protein sequence: CSASSWVGGGYGYTF.